Shown below are 29 T cell receptor beta chains from a single sample sequenced in a study of CD8 T cells in ankylosing spondylitis. Each CDR3 protein gets one entry after TCRdb re-called the 5' RACE reads with MiXCR. There are fewer than 250,000 distinct CDR3 sequences in the sample; about 30% occur only once, and roughly 4.2% lies in the top ten. The specimen was blood, either unsorted or a sorted T cell fraction (not recorded which). These receptor sequences come from a male donor with ankylosing spondylitis or in good health (not recorded which).

This clonotype was found a few times. The chain joins TRBV29-1 to TRBJ2-3; 8 bases are shared with TRBD1. The germline gives CDR1 SQVTM, CDR2 ANQGSEA. The CDR3 extends over 15 amino acids. V lost 6 bases to trimming and J lost 0 bases; unmatched junction nucleotides: 8. The chain's CDR3 is CSVQGQGTSTDTQYF. CDR3 DNA: TGCAGCGTCCAAGGACAGGGCACTAGCACAGATACGCAGTATTTT.

The V and J genes are TRBV29-1 and TRBJ2-5; 7 nucleotides line up with TRBD1. V lost 2 bases and J lost 5; bases outside the gene matches: 11. The CDR3 runs to 15 residues. From germline, CDR1 is SQVTM and CDR2 ANQGSEA. The CDR3 nucleotides are TGCAGCGTTGAACCCGCGGACAGGACGAGGGAGACCCAGTACTTC. Translation gives CSVEPADRTRETQYF.

The chain uses TRBV21-1 and TRBJ1-1. TRBV21-1 is described as a pseudogene. This CDR3 region has 13 residues. As DNA, the CDR3 is TGTGCCAGCGACCCTACCCTAAAAAGCGCAGCTTTCTTT. Its protein is CASDPTLKSAAFF.

This clonotype was seen a few times. V usage is TRBV7-6 and J usage is TRBJ2-7; perhaps TRBD2 as D (6 bases). V gave up 0 bases and J gave up 0 bases, with 9 bases separating them. From germline, CDR1 is SGHVS and CDR2 FNYEAQ. The CDR3 runs to 15 residues. The DNA of the CDR3 is TGTGCCAGCAGCTTAGCTGGGGGGAACTCCTACGAGCAGTACTTC. This encodes CASSLAGGNSYEQYF.

This clonotype was counted ten times or more. This sequence joins TRBV5-6 and TRBJ2-7; D is possibly TRBD1 (6 bases). Trimming took off 3 bases at V and 1 base at J, with 8 bases between the two ends. The V gene's germline CDR1 is SGHDT and CDR2 YYEEEE. The CDR3 is 13 amino acids. CDR3 in amino acids: CASSSTGSYEQYF. For the CDR3, the DNA is TGTGCCAGCAGCTCAACAGGGTCCTACGAGCAGTACTTC.

The chain uses TRBV5-6 and TRBJ1-6, with D uncertain. The V and J ends lost 1 base and 8 bases respectively, with 19 bases between them. This CDR3 has 17 amino acids. Per the germline V gene, CDR1 is SGHDT and CDR2 is YYEEEE. The CDR3 protein is CASSLKRERPTDSPLHF. The CDR3 nucleotides read TGTGCCAGCAGCTTGAAGAGGGAACGACCTACGGATTCACCCCTCCACTTT.

The sample holds a few counts of this clonotype. The V gene is TRBV6-1, the J gene TRBJ1-5; no clear D. The ends were cut back, 5 bases at V and 3 bases at J, with 14 bases in the middle. CDR1 MNHNS and CDR2 SASEGT come from the germline V gene. The CDR3 sequence is 15 residues long. CDR3 in amino acids: CASSRAAGNNQPQHF. The CDR3 coding sequence is TGTGCCAGCAGTCGGGCCGCGGGAAACAATCAGCCCCAGCATTTT.

J is TRBJ2-7 and V is TRBV14, with D possibly TRBD1 on 6 matching bases. With 3 bases removed from V and 4 bases from J, the gap between germline ends came to 16 bases. Per germline, CDR1 SGHDN and CDR2 FVKESK. The CDR3 length is 15 residues. This CDR3 is CASSHATDSFYEQYF. The CDR3 DNA reads as TGTGCCAGCAGCCATGCCACGGACAGTTTTTACGAGCAGTACTTC.

The chain combines TRBV15 with TRBJ2-3, with 7 bases matching TRBD1. Per the germline V gene, CDR1 is LNHNV and CDR2 is YYDKDF (reference sequence). The CDR3 is 18 residues long. The ends lost 0 bases at V and 0 bases at J; junction bases unmatched: 9. CDR3 coding DNA: TGTGCCACCAGCAGAGATCCAGGCCGGGACAGCAGCACAGATACGCAGTATTTT. The encoded protein is CATSRDPGRDSSTDTQYF. Full variable domain (rest looked up from reference TRBV15 and TRBJ2-3): DAMVIQNPRYQVTQFGKPVTLSCSQTLNHNVMYWYQQKSSQAPKLLFHYYDKDFNNEADTPDNFQSRRPNTSFCFLDIRSPGLGDTAMYLCATSRDPGRDSSTDTQYFGPGTRLTVL.

This clonotype was seen only a few times. The V call is TRBV20-1, the J call TRBJ2-7; D unresolved. The ends were cut back, 0 bases at V and 2 bases at J, with 11 bases in the middle. Germline CDR1 is DFQATT and CDR2 is SNEGSKA (reference sequence). The CDR3 length is 14 residues. The CDR3 region is CSARDTADTYEQYF. CDR3 nucleotides: TGCAGTGCTAGAGACACAGCCGATACCTACGAGCAGTACTTC.

This clonotype was observed a handful of times. This sequence joins TRBV27 and TRBJ2-7; D assignment may be TRBD1 or TRBD2 (5 bases each). The CDR3 consists of 15 residues. The germline V gene encodes CDR1 MNHEY and CDR2 SMNVEV (reference sequence). Deletions cut 5 bases from V and 2 bases from J, with 16 bases between. The CDR3 here is CASSPLGDSTYEQYF. CDR3 sequence (DNA): TGTGCCAGCAGTCCTTTGGGAGACAGCACCTACGAGCAGTACTTC.

This clonotype was observed a few times. The chain uses TRBV20-1 and TRBJ2-3, with D tentatively TRBD1 (5 bases). Germline V CDR1 and CDR2: DFQATT, SNEGSKA (reference sequence). With 0 bases removed from V and 5 bases from J, the gap between germline ends came to 18 bases. This CDR3 region has 16 residues. This CDR3 reads CSAREGWAGSRDTQYF. The CDR3, as DNA: TGCAGTGCTAGAGAGGGGTGGGCAGGGTCTAGAGATACGCAGTATTTT.

As to this clonotype: Sequence at one end of the junction differs from germline and may be a read error. The rearrangement links TRBV5-1 to TRBJ1-2; D gene unclear. From germline, CDR1 is SGHRS and CDR2 YFSETQ. The CDR3 runs to 14 residues. The CDR3 DNA sequence: TGCGCAAGCAGATTGGAGGGATCAAACTATGGCTACACCTTC. This codes for CASRLEGSNYGYTF. Full variable domain (missing parts from reference TRBV5-1 and TRBJ1-2): KAGVTQTPRYLIKTRGQQVTLSCSPISGHRSVSWYQQTPGQGLQFLFEYFSETQRNKGNFPGRFSGRQFSNSRSEMNVSTLELGDSALYLCASRLEGSNYGYTFGSGTRLTVV.

The V call is TRBV20-1, the J call TRBJ2-7; D unresolved. Trimming took off 0 bases at V and 0 bases at J, with 15 bases between the two ends. The length of the CDR3 is 16 residues. CDR1 is DFQATT and CDR2 is SNEGSKA in the germline V gene (reference sequence). CDR3 bases: TGCAGTGCTAGAGATTCTTTCGGCTCCAACTCCTACGAGCAGTACTTC. Its translation is CSARDSFGSNSYEQYF.

The table lists this clonotype with a few counts. The chain links TRBV6-1 to TRBJ1-1; no firm D call. This CDR3 is built from 13 residues. CDR1 is MNHNS, CDR2 SASEGT, per germline. V was pared by 7 bases and J by 0 bases, with 9 bases between. CDR3 protein: CASTGRMNTEAFF. CDR3 nucleotide sequence: TGTGCCAGCACCGGACGGATGAACACTGAAGCTTTCTTT.

This clonotype was seen only a few times. This rearrangement joins TRBV20-1 to TRBJ1-1; maybe TRBD1 (6 bases). Germline V gene data show CDR1 as DFQATT and CDR2 as SNEGSKA (reference sequence). The CDR3 consists of 13 residues. Trimming pared 6 bases from V and 3 bases from J, leaving 14 bases between. The CDR3 nucleotides are TGCAGTGCAGAAAGGGGGGGTTACACTGAAGCTTTCTTT. This codes for CSAERGGYTEAFF.

The chain uses TRBV6-5 and TRBJ2-7, with no clear D. The germline gives CDR1 MNHEY, CDR2 SVGAGI. V lost 0 bases and J 6 bases, leaving 6 bases between the germline ends. The CDR3 is 12 residues long. DNA of the CDR3: TGTGCCAGCAGTTACTCAGGTAGCGAGCAGTACTTC. Its translation is CASSYSGSEQYF.

The chain links TRBV12-3 or TRBV12-4 to TRBJ1-1, with 7 positions matching TRBD1. The CDR3 has 13 residues. V lost 5 bases, J lost 13 bases, and 13 bases stayed unmatched. The CDR3 loop reads CASSLRGGVKGFF. CDR3 DNA sequence: TGTGCCAGCAGTCTACGAGGGGGCGTGAAGGGTTTCTTT.

The CDR3, as DNA: TGCAGTGCCGCGGGAACGCTGGATTTAGCCAGGGATGAGCAGTTCTTC. Translated, it gives CSAAGTLDLARDEQFF. This sequence joins TRBV20-1 and TRBJ2-1; weak D call: TRBD2 (6 bases). The CDR3 sequence is 16 residues long. The V and J ends lost 6 bases and 8 bases respectively, with 26 bases between them. Per germline, CDR1 DFQATT and CDR2 SNEGSKA (reference sequence).

This clonotype showed up just once. The chain joins TRBV19 to TRBJ1-5; possible D gene TRBD1, 5 bases. The CDR3 consists of 15 residues. The germline CDR1 and CDR2 sequences are LNHDA and SQIVND (reference sequence). V was cut by 3 bases and J by 3 bases, with 12 bases left in between. CDR3 residues: CASSMGDYSNQPQHF. In DNA, the CDR3 is TGTGCCAGTAGTATGGGGGATTACTCCAATCAGCCCCAGCATTTT.

This clonotype was seen only a few times. The rearrangement joins TRBV27 to TRBJ1-6; D gene ambiguous. Trimming shortened V by 8 bases and J by 9 bases, and 20 bases separated the two germline ends. Germline V CDR1 and CDR2: MNHEY, SMNVEV (reference sequence). The CDR3 sequence is 15 residues long. The chain's CDR3 is CASHGGRNLVSPLHF. The CDR3, as DNA: TGTGCCAGCCATGGAGGGCGCAACCTCGTTTCACCCCTCCACTTT.

The CDR3 DNA follows: TGTGCCAGCAGTATGGATACCTACGAGCAGTACTTC. As protein: CASSMDTYEQYF. The chain has TRBV12-3 or TRBV12-4 and TRBJ2-7; D unclear. The CDR3 spans 12 residues. V lost 5 bases, J lost 2 bases, and 7 bases lay in between.

V usage is TRBV4-2 and J usage is TRBJ2-7; 7 nucleotides match TRBD1. Trimming removed 4 bases from V and 3 bases from J; junction bases left unmatched: 9. CDR3 length: 15 amino acids. Germline CDR1 reads LGHNA; CDR2 reads YNFKEQ. CDR3 DNA sequence: TGTGCCAGCAGCCCCCAAGGGACAGATGACTACGAGCAGTACTTC. It translates to CASSPQGTDDYEQYF.

V gene TRBV12-3 or TRBV12-4 combines with J gene TRBJ2-5; possibly TRBD1 for D (5 bases). V shed 10 bases and J shed 5 bases, with 8 bases lying between them. The CDR3 is made up of 10 amino acids. The chain's CDR3 is CATKGETQYF. In nucleotides, the CDR3 is TGTGCCACCAAGGGGGAGACCCAGTACTTC.

This clonotype showed up many times. The gene calls are TRBV29-1 and TRBJ2-3, with D possibly called TRBD1 or TRBD2 (5 bases each). CDR1 is SQVTM and CDR2 is ANQGSEA in the germline V gene. The CDR3 spans 17 residues. Trimming shortened V by 4 bases and J by 6 bases, and 26 bases separated the two germline ends. CDR3 protein: CSVVGILGPRRVDTQYF. The CDR3, as DNA: TGCAGCGTTGTAGGTATATTGGGACCGCGACGGGTGGATACGCAGTATTTT.

Only one count was recorded for this clonotype. The chain combines TRBV11-2 with TRBJ2-7; 8 positions agree with TRBD1. This CDR3 comprises 16 residues. After removal of 5 bases from V and 6 bases from J, the junction contained 15 bases not matched to a gene. Per germline, CDR1 SGHAT and CDR2 FQNNGV. The DNA of the CDR3 is TGTGCCAGCAGCCCCCAACCGGGACAGGCCCTGGGCGAGCAGTACTTC. This sequence encodes CASSPQPGQALGEQYF.

The V gene is TRBV3-1, the J gene TRBJ2-5; no definite D call. Trimming removed 0 bases at V and 8 bases at J, with 13 bases between. The CDR3 length is 14 residues. The germline CDR1 and CDR2 sequences are LGHDT and YNNKEL (reference sequence). DNA for the CDR3: TGTGCCAGCAGCCAAGAGACCCGACCTGCAACCCAGTACTTC. This translates into CASSQETRPATQYF.

This clonotype has a handful of counts. The V and J genes are TRBV6-1 and TRBJ1-1; unclear D gene. This CDR3 has 14 amino acids. Between the trimmed V and J ends, which lost 5 bases and 1 base, there was a span of 11 bases. Germline V CDR1 and CDR2: MNHNS, SASEGT. This CDR3 reads CASSSNAGNTEAFF. CDR3 nucleotide sequence: TGTGCCAGCAGTAGCAACGCAGGGAACACTGAAGCTTTCTTT.

The sample holds a few counts of this clonotype. The rearrangement joins TRBV29-1 to TRBJ2-7; D is uncertain. CDR1 is SQVTM and CDR2 is ANQGSEA in the germline V gene. V shed 3 bases and J shed 2 bases, with 14 bases lying between them. The CDR3 length is 14 residues. The CDR3 protein is CSVEEKATPYEQYF. The CDR3 nucleotides are TGCAGCGTTGAGGAGAAAGCTACACCCTACGAGCAGTACTTC.